This T cell receptor (beta chain) was recovered during a study of T cell repertoires in ileal Crohn's disease (dated by TCRdb to the late 2010s). Context from the whole study: The median duration of disease was 6 to 10 years, and at the time of surgery 35% of patients were active smokers. Every patient underwent surgery because of a complication, which was stricturing disease in 61% of cases and penetrating disease in around 39%. Roughly half of the patients were given postoperative therapy, with approximately 18 on anti-TNF agents and approximately ten on thiopurines. Neoterminal ileum biopsies obtained at postoperative colonoscopy were designated as M6 samples. A prospective multicentre cohort supplied the 50 to 70 Crohn's disease patients whose TCR repertoires were analysed. The study was conducted in parallel with a multicentre cohort built to find predictors of early endoscopic recurrence after ileocolonic resection. Endoscopic postoperative recurrence was defined by a Rutgeerts score above i0. A total of 171 mucosal samples from 57 patients were sequenced, with samples obtained at several locations on the surgical specimen and at postoperative endoscopy. The research as a whole found: Endoscopic recurrence was linked to a higher percentage of high-frequency clones at surgery, and recurrence occurred in every patient whose clonality exceeded 26.8% (18/57). Mucosal CD4 and CD8 T cells were sorted and sequenced only in a subgroup of patients, the size of which was not stated. Compared with CD4 T cells, sorted CD8 T cells held more high-frequency clones, which suggests that the mucosal expansions were mostly CD8. A significantly higher proportion of clonal expansions was observed in active smokers at surgery than in non-smokers (approximately 28% vs 17%, p=0.02). Within the first year after surgery, the timing of postoperative endoscopy varied, and the median delay was around 6.7 months.

This clone was seen a handful of times. Its specific antigen is unknown. No per-base quality is available; no much larger clone lies one base away. For commercial TCRB immunosequencing, about 0.45 micrograms of biopsy DNA were submitted for each sample. Adaptive Biotechnology amplified the CDR3 regions from genomic DNA with a two-step multiplex PCR designed to control amplification bias. Primers covering every V and J gene segment were used in the first PCR, while barcodes and Illumina adapters were added in the second PCR. An Illumina instrument was used to sequence the CDR3 libraries. Concerning the study's data processing: The analysis drew on both the pipelines supplied by the vendor and custom analysis of the raw data in R/Bioconductor running R version 3.3.0. Clonality, ranging from 0 to 1, was calculated as the inverse of the normalised Shannon entropy of all productive clones. High-frequency clones were defined as the share of the repertoire occupied by the top 100 clones, with only clones passing a 95% confidence test being retained. Repertoire diversity was measured with the Simpson index, and overlap between samples was measured with the Morisita-Horn index. TCRdb provides this immuneACCESS table in a form limited to in-frame rearrangements. Some clones are lacking; in checked studies, under half of them reflect an unresolved V gene, and why the rest are absent is not known. That table is the source of V, J and clone size, and D and trimming were worked out from the DNA. The sample yields roughly 62,000 clones; 85% to 90% were counted once. About 2.1% of the sample lies in the top ten.

The time point label here, explained by the study, means: neoterminal ileum biopsy at postoperative endoscopy, about 6 months after surgery. Adults with ileal or ileocolonic Crohn's disease for whom ileocolonic resection was indicated were considered eligible. Whole ileal mucosal biopsies were stored frozen at -80°C before DNA extraction. Genomic DNA was extracted from frozen whole biopsies using a TRizol-based method and was quantified with a NanoDrop 2000 spectrophotometer. The CDR3 goes from the cysteine to the phenylalanine over 15 residues. Only the CDR3 DNA is retained, 45 bases long and in frame from the first base. Trimming leaves V shorter by 6 bases and J shorter by 6 bases, with the junction holding 8 bases beyond the gene matches. CDR1 and CDR2 are read off the germline V gene as WSHSY and SAAADI.

Sequences were obtained from ileal tissue. The V gene is TRBV10-2 and the J gene is TRBJ1-6; 7 bases in the middle match TRBD1. The sequence was obtained from an adult with Crohn's disease. The CDR3 region: CASSKQGNGNSPLHF. The bases read TGCGCCAGCAGCAAACAGGGGAACGGTAATTCACCCCTCCACTTT.